What follows are 7 T cell receptor beta chains derived from one specimen sequenced in a study of breast tumors, draining lymph nodes, adjacent tissues. TCRdb ran MiXCR on the multiplex PCR reads and lists one entry per CDR3 protein. The sample carries about 120,000 distinct CDR3 sequences, 20% recorded once. The lymph nodes were axillary draining lymph nodes from breast cancer patients. Sequencing was carried out using axillary lymph node tissue. These TCRs come from a female donor with breast cancer. Some clones in this sample may be carry-over from other donors' samples.

This clonotype was observed at least ten times. V is TRBV7-9 and J is TRBJ2-7; D is uncertain. Trimming stripped 1 base from V and 8 bases from J, with 9 bases between. Looked up from germline, CDR1 is SEHNR and CDR2 is FQNEAQ (reference sequence). CDR3 length equals 12 residues. CDR3 in amino acids: CASSLVGMQQYF. Written as DNA, the CDR3 is TGTGCCAGCAGCTTAGTAGGGATGCAGCAGTACTTC. The full variable domain, completed using reference TRBV7-9 and TRBJ2-7, is DTGVSQNPRHKITKRGQNVTFRCDPISEHNRLYWYRQTLGQGPEFLTYFQNEAQLEKSRLLSDRFSAERPKGSFSTLEIQRTEQGDSAMYLCASSLVGMQQYFGPGTRLTVT.

A remark on this clonotype: The missing conserved phenylalanine or tryptophan at the end of this CDR3 makes a read error likely. The V call is TRBV7-8, the J call TRBJ2-7, with D unresolved. The germline gives CDR1 SGHVS, CDR2 FQNEAQ. The germline V and J ends were trimmed by 5 bases and 4 bases, with 9 bases remaining between them. CDR3 length: 12 amino acids. This chain's CDR3 is CASSQDRYEQYL. CDR3 nucleotides: TGTGCCAGCAGCCAAGATCGGTACGAGCAGTACCTC.

This clonotype was counted ten times or more. V gene TRBV4-1 combines with J gene TRBJ2-1, with D possibly TRBD2 on 7 matching bases. V lost 1 base and J lost 8, with 15 bases in between. The length of the CDR3 is 15 residues. Germline V CDR1 and CDR2: MGHRA, YSYEKL. The CDR3: CASSQVGGLLDEQFF. CDR3 bases: TGCGCCAGCAGCCAAGTGGGGGGGCTCTTGGATGAGCAGTTCTTC.

This clonotype was seen repeatedly, ten times or more. The chain combines TRBV6-1 with TRBJ2-7; TRBD2 aligns across 7 bases. CDR3 size: 13 residues. The V gene end was trimmed by 6 bases and the J gene end by 3 bases; junction bases not matched to a gene: 5. From germline, CDR1 is MNHNS and CDR2 SASEGT. CDR3 region: CASSSLADYEQYF. As DNA, the CDR3 is TGTGCCAGCAGCTCTCTAGCGGACTACGAGCAGTACTTC.

The rearrangement uses TRBV11-1 and TRBJ2-4; D may correspond to TRBD1 or TRBD2 (5 bases each). CDR1 is SGHAT, CDR2 FQDESV, per germline (reference sequence). Trimming stripped 5 bases from V and 9 bases from J, with 11 bases between. This CDR3 spans 12 amino acids. The CDR3 loop is CASSTGTGIQYF. CDR3 coding DNA: TGTGCCAGCAGCACCGGGACGGGCATTCAGTACTTC.

In its sample, this clonotype was seen many times. The V call is TRBV19, the J call TRBJ2-1; tentatively, D is TRBD2 (6 bases). The CDR3 loop spans 15 amino acids. CDR1 and CDR2 (germline): LNHDA, SQIVND (reference sequence). Trimming took 6 bases from V and 7 from J, leaving 19 bases between them. The CDR3 loop reads CASRLAYVIGNEQFF. In DNA, the CDR3 is TGTGCCAGTAGGCTAGCGTATGTGATTGGGAATGAGCAGTTCTTC.

As concerns this clonotype: A much larger clonotype is one base distant, so this may be a read error. The chain joins TRBV6-5 to TRBJ1-2; D is possibly TRBD1 (5 bases). Germline values: CDR1 MNHEY, CDR2 SVGAGI. The CDR3 loop spans 14 amino acids. The CDR3, as DNA: TGTGCCAGCAGGCCAGGGACGGGAAACTATGGCTGCACCTTC. Translating it yields CASRPGTGNYGCTF.